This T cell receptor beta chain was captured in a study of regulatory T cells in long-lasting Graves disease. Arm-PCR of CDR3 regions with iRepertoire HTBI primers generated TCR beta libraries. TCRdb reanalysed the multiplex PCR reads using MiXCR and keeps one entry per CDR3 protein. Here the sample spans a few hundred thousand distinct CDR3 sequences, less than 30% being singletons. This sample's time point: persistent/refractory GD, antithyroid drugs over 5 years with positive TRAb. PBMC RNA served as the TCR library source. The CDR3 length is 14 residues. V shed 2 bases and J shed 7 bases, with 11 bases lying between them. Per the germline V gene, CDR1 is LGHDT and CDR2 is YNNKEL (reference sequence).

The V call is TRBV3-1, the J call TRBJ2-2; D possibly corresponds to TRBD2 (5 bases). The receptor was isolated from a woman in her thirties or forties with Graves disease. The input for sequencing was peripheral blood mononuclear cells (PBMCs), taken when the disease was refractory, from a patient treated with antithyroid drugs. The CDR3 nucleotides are TGTGCCAGCAGCCAAATCGGGGAAAGCGGGGAGCTGTTTTTT. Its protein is CASSQIGESGELFF. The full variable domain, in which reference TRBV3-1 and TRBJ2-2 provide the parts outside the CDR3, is DTAVSQTPKYLVTQMGNDKSIKCEQNLGHDTMYWYKQDSKKFLKIMFSYNNKELIINETVPNRFSPKSPDKAHLNLHINSLELGDSAVYFCASSQIGESGELFFGEGSRLTVL.